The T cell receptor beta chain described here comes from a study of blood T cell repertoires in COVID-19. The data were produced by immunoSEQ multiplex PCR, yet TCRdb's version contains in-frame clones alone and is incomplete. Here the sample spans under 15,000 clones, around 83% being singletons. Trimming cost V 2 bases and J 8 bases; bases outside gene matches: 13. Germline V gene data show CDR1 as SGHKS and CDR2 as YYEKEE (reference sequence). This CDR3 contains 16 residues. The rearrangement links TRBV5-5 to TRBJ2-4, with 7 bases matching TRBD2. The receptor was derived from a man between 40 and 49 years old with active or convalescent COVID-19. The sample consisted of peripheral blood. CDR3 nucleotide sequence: TGTGCCAGCAGCTTCATCCCAGGACCGGGGGGAGACATTCAGTACTTC. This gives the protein CASSFIPGPGGDIQYF.